These 10 T cell receptor beta chains share one sample of origin, sequenced in a study of CD8 T cells in ankylosing spondylitis. Study observations and caveats: Among TCR beta sequences, a motif of roughly 8 highly homologous variants appeared characteristic of ankylosing spondylitis blood.

Their antigens are not known. TCRdb fed the 5' RACE reads into MiXCR, producing one record per CDR3 protein. The table has approximately 440,000 distinct CDR3 sequences, 15% to 20% seen once. Input material: blood, either unsorted or a sorted T cell fraction (not recorded which). These receptors were obtained from a male donor with ankylosing spondylitis.

This clonotype has a handful of counts. The V call is TRBV7-9, the J call TRBJ1-1, with 10 bases matching TRBD1. The junction had 13 bases not matched to a gene; V was cut back by 4 bases and J by 5 bases. The CDR3 runs to 17 residues. Per the germline V gene, CDR1 is SEHNR and CDR2 is FQNEAQ (reference sequence). The CDR3 spells CASSSDRGWGVKTEAFF. In DNA form, the CDR3 reads TGTGCCAGCAGCTCGGACAGGGGGTGGGGTGTAAAAACTGAAGCTTTCTTT.

The chain carries TRBV6-2 or TRBV6-3 and TRBJ1-1; tentatively, D is TRBD1 (6 bases). The CDR3 length is 13 residues. The germline V and J ends were trimmed by 8 bases and 2 bases, with 12 bases remaining between them. Germline-derived CDR1 and CDR2 are MNHEY and SVGEGT. This CDR3 reads CASSRGENTEAFF. The CDR3 nucleotides are TGTGCCAGCTCCAGGGGCGAAAACACTGAAGCTTTCTTT.

The rearrangement joins TRBV6-5 to TRBJ1-1; a possible D gene is TRBD1 (5 bases). The CDR3 is 15 amino acids. The germline V gene has CDR1 MNHEY and CDR2 SVGAGI. V lost 4 bases and J lost 5, with 17 bases in between. DNA for the CDR3: TGTGCCAGCAGTTCGTTATCACAGGTTTGGACTGAAGCTTTCTTT. Translation: CASSSLSQVWTEAFF.

The V and J genes are TRBV7-6 and TRBJ1-6; D uncertain. Trimming took 1 base from V and 7 from J, leaving 8 bases between them. In germline, CDR1 is SGHVS, CDR2 FNYEAQ. The CDR3 has 14 residues. CDR3 loop: CASSLGGKNSPLHF. DNA of the CDR3: TGTGCCAGCAGCTTAGGAGGGAAGAATTCACCCCTCCACTTT.

The chain couples TRBV2 to TRBJ2-1; a possible D gene is TRBD2 (6 bases). CDR1 and CDR2 from the germline V gene are SNHLY and FYNNEI. V shed 6 bases and J shed 9 bases, with 12 bases lying between them. The CDR3 is 12 residues long. The CDR3 DNA is TGTGCCAGCAGGTTGGAGGGTGGTGAGCAGTTCTTC. Protein sequence: CASRLEGGEQFF.

This sequence joins TRBV6-1 and TRBJ2-1, with D perhaps matching TRBD1 (6 bases). The V and J ends lost 5 bases and 3 bases respectively, with 11 bases between them. This CDR3 has 14 residues. Per germline, CDR1 MNHNS and CDR2 SASEGT. For the CDR3, the DNA is TGTGCCAGCAGTACACAGGGTGACTACAATGAGCAGTTCTTC. Its translation: CASSTQGDYNEQFF.

The rearrangement uses TRBV6-2 or TRBV6-3 and TRBJ1-5; TRBD1 matches 7 bases. The trim removed 5 bases at V and 8 bases at J, leaving 15 bases unmatched. CDR3 length: 16 residues. The germline V gene encodes CDR1 MNHEY and CDR2 SVGEGT. DNA for the CDR3: TGTGCCAGCAGTCCTCCGACAGGGACGGTTGGGAAGCCCCAGCATTTT. Encoded protein: CASSPPTGTVGKPQHF.

The V gene is TRBV20-1, the J gene TRBJ1-1; 8 bases match TRBD1. The length of the CDR3 is 13 residues. The J segment lost 6 bases and the V segment lost 5 bases, leaving 8 bases of the junction unmatched. Per the germline V gene, CDR1 is DFQATT and CDR2 is SNEGSKA (reference sequence). The CDR3 DNA follows: TGCAGTGCTCCCCGACAGGGGAGTGCTGAAGCTTTCTTT. Translated: CSAPRQGSAEAFF.

There are a few counts of this clonotype. This chain links TRBV5-1 with TRBJ1-1; TRBD1 is a possible D gene (5 bases). There are 14 residues in the CDR3. V was clipped by 4 bases and J by 4 bases, with 14 bases between them. Germline assignment: CDR1 SGHRS and CDR2 YFSETQ. CDR3 region: CASSPREGGTEAFF. DNA of the CDR3: TGCGCCAGCAGCCCCAGGGAGGGCGGCACTGAAGCTTTCTTT.

The CDR3 coding sequence is TGTGCCAGCAGTGAAAGGGGGAATTCACCCCTCCACTTT. It codes for CASSERGNSPLHF. V gene TRBV2 combines with J gene TRBJ1-6; tentatively, D is TRBD1 (6 bases). CDR3 size: 13 residues. Germline CDR1 and CDR2: SNHLY and FYNNEI. The V gene lost 2 bases and the J gene lost 7 bases, with 6 bases spanning the gap. The full variable domain, completed using reference TRBV2 and TRBJ1-6, is EPEVTQTPSHQVTQMGQEVILRCVPISNHLYFYWYRQILGQKVEFLVSFYNNEISEKSEIFDDQFSVERPDGSNFTLKIRSTKLEDSAMYFCASSERGNSPLHFGNGTRLTVT.